The entry below describes one T cell receptor (beta chain). Every cDNA TCR molecule received its own unique molecular identifier. One entry per CDR3 protein results from TCRdb running MiXCR on the 5' RACE reads. The data show about 38,000 distinct CDR3 sequences, with approximately 7.5% seen just once and over 25% held by the top ten. The V end lost 0 bases, the J end lost 8 bases, and 6 bases lay between the germline ends. The germline CDR1 and CDR2 sequences are SGHDT and YYEEEE. This CDR3 has 13 residues. The data were taken from a study of spatial heterogeneity in lung cancer. Time point indicated: sample taken at primary tumor resection. Samples were obtained from 65 to 80 donors, all untreated early-stage non-small cell lung cancer patients. Material for sequencing was whole RNA from tumor, nontumor lung or frozen PBMC, left unsorted.

The sequence came from a male donor with early-stage non-small cell lung cancer. The chain carries TRBV5-6 and TRBJ1-6; no definite D call. The sample in question was PBMCs, obtained at surgery. DNA for the CDR3: TGTGCCAGCAGCTTGGGGTCGGATTCACCCCTCCACTTT. Translated: CASSLGSDSPLHF.